In this sample, the clone carrying this T cell receptor (beta chain) turned up once. The sample comes from a study of OX40 agonist ivuxolimab in advanced cancers. Whole-study context: There were three patients with partial responses, one having hepatocellular carcinoma and two cutaneous melanoma.

Germline CDR1 and CDR2: SGHAT and FQNNGV. Trimming took off 2 bases at V and 5 bases at J, with 6 bases between the two ends. This CDR3 has 12 residues. Measured with immunoSEQ multiplex PCR; TCRdb has only the in-frame clones, and not every one. The sample lists more than 80,000 clones, about 90% occurring once. The chain uses TRBV11-2 and TRBJ2-5; D unresolved. The receptor was derived from an adult with an advanced solid tumor such as melanoma, head and neck, liver or kidney cancer. Sequencing used CD4+ or CD8+ T cells sorted from blood, obtained in a trial of the OX40 agonist ivuxolimab. CDR3 protein: CASSLFRETQYF. In DNA form, the CDR3 reads TGTGCCAGCAGCTTATTTCGGGAGACCCAGTACTTC.